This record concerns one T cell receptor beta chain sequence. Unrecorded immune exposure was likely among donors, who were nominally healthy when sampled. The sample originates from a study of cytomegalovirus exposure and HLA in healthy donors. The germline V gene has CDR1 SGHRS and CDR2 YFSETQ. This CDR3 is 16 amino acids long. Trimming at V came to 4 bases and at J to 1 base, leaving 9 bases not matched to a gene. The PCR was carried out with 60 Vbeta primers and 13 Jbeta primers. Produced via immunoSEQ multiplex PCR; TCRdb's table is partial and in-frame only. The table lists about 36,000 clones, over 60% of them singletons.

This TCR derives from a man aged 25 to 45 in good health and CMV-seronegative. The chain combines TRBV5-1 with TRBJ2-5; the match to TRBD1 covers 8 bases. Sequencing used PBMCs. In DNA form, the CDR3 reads TGCGCCAGCAGCGTCAGGGGGCGCAAGCCCCAAGAGACCCAGTACTTC. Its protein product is CASSVRGRKPQETQYF.